The T cell receptor (beta chain) under discussion was sequenced for a study of control samples from healthy donors and cancer patients. Germline V gene data show CDR1 as SGHRS and CDR2 as YFSETQ. V gave up 0 bases and J gave up 11 bases, with 14 bases separating them. The CDR3 covers 13 residues. Libraries were prepared by immunoSEQ multiplex PCR; TCRdb keeps only in-frame clonotypes and omits some of them. The repertoire includes some 150,000 clones, 93% of them detected once, and more than 2% sits in the top ten. The rearrangement links TRBV5-1 to TRBJ2-5; TRBD1 is a possible D gene (6 bases). This receptor was obtained from a man in his forties or fifties in good health. The sample consisted of blood. CDR3 loop: CASSLGRGGEQYF. The CDR3 region has the DNA TGCGCCAGCAGCTTGGGCAGGGGTGGGGAGCAGTACTTC.